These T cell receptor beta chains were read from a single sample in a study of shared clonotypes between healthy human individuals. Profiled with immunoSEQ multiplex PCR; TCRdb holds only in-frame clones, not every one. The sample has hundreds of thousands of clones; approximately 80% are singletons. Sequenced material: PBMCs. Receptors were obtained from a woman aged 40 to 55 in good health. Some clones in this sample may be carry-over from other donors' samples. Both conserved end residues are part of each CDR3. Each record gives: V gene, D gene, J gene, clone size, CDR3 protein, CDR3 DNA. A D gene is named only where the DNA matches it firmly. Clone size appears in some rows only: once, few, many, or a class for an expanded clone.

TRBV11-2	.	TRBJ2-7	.	CASSRASGISHEQYF	TGTGCCAGCAGCCGCGCTAGTGGCATATCCCACGAGCAGTACTTC
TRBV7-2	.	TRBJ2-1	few	CASSLTRDLFNEQFF	TGTGCCAGCAGCTTAACGAGAGATCTCTTCAATGAGCAGTTCTTC
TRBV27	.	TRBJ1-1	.	CASSLGRGEAFF	TGTGCCAGCAGTTTAGGGAGGGGCGAAGCTTTCTTT
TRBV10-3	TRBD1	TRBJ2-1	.	CAISEGQGINEQFF	TGTGCCATCAGTGAGGGACAGGGTATCAATGAGCAGTTCTTC
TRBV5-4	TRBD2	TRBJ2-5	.	CASSLTAGGAETQYF	TGTGCCAGCAGCCTCACGGCGGGAGGTGCGGAGACCCAGTACTTC
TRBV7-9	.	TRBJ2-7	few	CASSSHGYEQYF	TGTGCCAGCAGCTCCCACGGGTACGAGCAGTACTTC
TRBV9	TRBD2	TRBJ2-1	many	CASSGTSGSRNEQFF	TGTGCCAGCAGCGGGACTAGCGGGAGTCGGAATGAGCAGTTCTTC
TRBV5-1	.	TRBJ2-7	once	CASSLTEASYEQYF	TGCGCCAGCAGCCTGACAGAGGCCTCCTACGAGCAGTACTTC
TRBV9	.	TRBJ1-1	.	CASSVVTEEAFF	TGTGCCAGCAGCGTGGTAACAGAGGAAGCTTTCTTT
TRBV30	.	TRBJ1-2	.	CAWSVGAGYGYTF	TGTGCCTGGAGTGTAGGGGCAGGCTATGGCTACACCTTC
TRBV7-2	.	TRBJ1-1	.	CASSLGGPYLSEAFF	TGTGCCAGCAGCTTAGGGGGACCGTATCTGTCTGAAGCTTTCTTT
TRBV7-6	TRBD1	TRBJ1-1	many	CASSPGTGTGTEAFF	TGTGCCAGCAGCCCTGGGACAGGGACGGGCACTGAAGCTTTCTTT
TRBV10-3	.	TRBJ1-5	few	CAISDGGSSQPQHF	TGTGCCATCAGTGATGGGGGGAGCAGTCAGCCCCAGCATTTT
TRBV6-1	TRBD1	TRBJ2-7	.	CASTGGTGGYEQYF	TGTGCCTCGACAGGAGGGACAGGGGGGTACGAGCAGTACTTC
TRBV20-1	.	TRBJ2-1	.	CSASSFHEQFF	TGCAGTGCTAGTAGCTTCCATGAGCAGTTCTTC
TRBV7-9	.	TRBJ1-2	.	CASSQQSGFLDGYTF	TGTGCCAGCAGCCAACAATCAGGCTTCCTAGATGGCTACACCTTC
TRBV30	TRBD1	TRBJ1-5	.	CAWSVTGVVGNQPQHF	TGTGCCTGGAGTGTGACAGGGGTTGTAGGCAATCAGCCCCAGCATTTT
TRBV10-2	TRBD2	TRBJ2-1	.	CASTSSGRLYEQFF	TGCGCCAGCACCTCTAGCGGGAGGCTCTATGAGCAGTTCTTC
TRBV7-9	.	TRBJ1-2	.	CASSPPGYGYTF	TGTGCCAGCAGCCCACCAGGGTATGGCTACACCTTC
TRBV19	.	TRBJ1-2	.	CASRPTRGDYGYTF	TGTGCCAGTAGACCAACCCGGGGGGACTATGGCTACACCTTC